This TCR beta chain derives from a study of blood T cell repertoires in COVID-19. About the study: The analysed material was cDNA or gDNA that came from T cells, B-cell-depleted T cells, or PBMCs.

Germline loops: CDR1 SGDLS, CDR2 YYNGEE. This CDR3 region has 13 residues. Trimming removed 0 bases from V and 3 bases from J, with 6 bases in between. Original processing methods: Reference gene primer amplification yielded estimated nucleated cell counts. Method: immunoSEQ multiplex PCR; TCRdb's copy keeps in-frame clones and lacks some. V, J and clone size are taken as reported in that table, and D and trimming were inferred from the DNA itself. The table has roughly 150,000 clones, about 91% seen once. This clone was detected once. J is TRBJ1-1 and V is TRBV9; tentative D call: TRBD1 (5 bases). Sequences were obtained from peripheral blood. The TCR originated in a human donor in a cohort sampled during active COVID-19. This CDR3 reads CASSVGDYTEAFF. The CDR3 nucleotides are TGTGCCAGCAGCGTAGGGGACTACACTGAAGCTTTCTTT.